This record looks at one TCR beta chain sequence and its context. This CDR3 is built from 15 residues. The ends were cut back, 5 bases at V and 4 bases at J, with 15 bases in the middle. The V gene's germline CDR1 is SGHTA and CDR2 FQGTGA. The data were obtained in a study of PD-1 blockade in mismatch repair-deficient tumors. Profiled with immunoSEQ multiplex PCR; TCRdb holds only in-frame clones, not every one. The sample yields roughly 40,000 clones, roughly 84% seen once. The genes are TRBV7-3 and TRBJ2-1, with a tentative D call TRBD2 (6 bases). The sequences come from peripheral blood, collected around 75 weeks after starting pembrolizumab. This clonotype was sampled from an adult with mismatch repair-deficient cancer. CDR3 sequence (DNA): TGTGCCAGCAGCCCGGCGACTAGGATATACAATGAGCAGTTCTTC. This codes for CASSPATRIYNEQFF.